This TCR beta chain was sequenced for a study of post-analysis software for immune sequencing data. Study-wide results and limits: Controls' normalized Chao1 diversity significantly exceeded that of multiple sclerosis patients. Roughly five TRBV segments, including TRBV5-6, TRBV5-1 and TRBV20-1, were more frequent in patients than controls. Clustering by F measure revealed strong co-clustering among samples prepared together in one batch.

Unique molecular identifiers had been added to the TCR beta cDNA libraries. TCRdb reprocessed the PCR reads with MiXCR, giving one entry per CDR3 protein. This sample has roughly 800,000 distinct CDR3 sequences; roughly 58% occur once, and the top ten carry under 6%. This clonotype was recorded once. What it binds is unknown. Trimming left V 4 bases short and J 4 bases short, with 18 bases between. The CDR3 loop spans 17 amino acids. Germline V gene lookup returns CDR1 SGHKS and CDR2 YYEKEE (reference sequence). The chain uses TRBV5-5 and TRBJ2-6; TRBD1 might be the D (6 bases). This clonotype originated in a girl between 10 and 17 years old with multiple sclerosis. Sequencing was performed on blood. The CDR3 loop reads CASSPRGPGVGANVLTF. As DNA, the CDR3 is TGTGCCAGCAGCCCGAGGGGCCCAGGGGTAGGGGCCAACGTCCTGACTTTC.